This paragraph covers one T cell receptor beta chain sequence. The antigen remains unidentified. Nominally healthy donors were sampled, though unrecorded immune exposures were likely. CDR3 length equals 15 residues. Germline V lookup: CDR1 LGHNA, CDR2 YNFKEQ. The V segment lost 0 bases and the J segment 4 bases; nucleotides outside the gene matches: 5. Vbeta (60) and Jbeta (13) primers were used in the PCR. Original methodology: Later, an analysis found around 80 million unique TCR beta chains, and around 10 million of these were shared. The protocol was immunoSEQ multiplex PCR, while the TCRdb copy is restricted to in-frame clones and leaves out a portion. Clonal size and the V and J genes are those of that table, whereas D and trimming came from the DNA. Here the sample spans roughly 140,000 clones, around three quarters being singletons. The data were taken from a study of cytomegalovirus exposure and HLA in healthy donors.

Study outcomes and limitations: Most CMV-associated TCR beta chains were later found to appear HLA-restricted.

V is TRBV4-2 and J is TRBJ2-7, with TRBD2 matching over 8 bases. What was sequenced was PBMCs. This clonotype was obtained from a man aged 40-49 years in good health and CMV-seropositive. CDR3 DNA: TGTGCCAGCAGCCAAGATGGTGGGACTAGATACGAGCAGTACTTC. Translated, it gives CASSQDGGTRYEQYF.